The clone carrying this T cell receptor (beta chain) has at least ten counts. Its antigen is as yet unknown. This sample was included in a study of regulatory T cells in long-lasting Graves disease. Relying on iRepertoire HTBI primers and Arm-PCR of CDR3 regions, the team built TCR beta libraries. TCRdb redid the calling of the multiplex PCR reads with MiXCR, one entry per CDR3 protein. The table records 650,000 to 700,000 distinct CDR3 sequences, about 32% of them present only once. The study, taken as a whole, reports: Fewer public clonotypes were shared by new patients (roughly 970) than by persistent patients (about 2,700). Sample size was small, which may have lowered accuracy. Persistent disease favored TRBV28, TRBJ1-2 and TRBJ2-5. Persistent-disease Graves' patients showed less TCR diversity than new cases.

This CDR3 is 15 amino acids long. Germline-derived CDR1 and CDR2 are MNHEY and SVGEGT. The ends lost 6 bases at V and 4 bases at J; junction bases unmatched: 7. The time point: persistent/refractory GD, antithyroid drugs over 5 years with positive TRAb. Researchers made the TCR library from RNA that was extracted from PBMCs. The sequence was collected from a female donor with Graves disease. The chain employs TRBV6-2 or TRBV6-3 and TRBJ2-5, with 11 bases identical to TRBD2. Material: peripheral blood mononuclear cells (PBMCs), obtained when the disease was refractory, from a patient treated with antithyroid drugs. The CDR3 loop reads CASSPTSGRLETQYF. The CDR3 coding sequence is TGTGCCAGCAGCCCAACTAGCGGGAGATTAGAGACCCAGTACTTC.